Listed here are 6 T cell receptor beta chains from one sample, sequenced in a study of T cell repertoires in cytomegalovirus infection. These receptors' targets are unknown. One entry per CDR3 protein, called by TCRdb with MiXCR from the reads. Here the sample spans tens of thousands of distinct CDR3 sequences, about 26% being singletons. Material: CD8+ T cells from cultured PBMCs, obtained from culture after CMV antigen stimulation. All receptors derive from a human donor in good health (CMV status not recorded). Some clones in this sample may be carry-over from other donors' samples.

CDR3 protein: CSARAPEPGTGELFF. CDR3 nucleotide sequence: TGCAGTGCTAGAGCGCCCGAGCCAGGCACCGGGGAGCTGTTTTTT. The J gene is TRBJ2-2, the V gene TRBV20-1, with D uncertain. Germline CDR1 reads DFQATT; CDR2 reads SNEGSKA (reference sequence). V was pared by 1 base and J by 4 bases, with 13 bases between. This CDR3 comprises 15 residues.

This clonotype came up a few times. CDR3 loop: CAISEKEPSYNEQFF. The CDR3 region has the DNA TGTGCCATCAGTGAGAAGGAACCGTCCTACAATGAGCAGTTCTTC. The chain couples TRBV10-3 to TRBJ2-1; D is unclear. The CDR3 totals 15 residues. Per germline, CDR1 ENHRY and CDR2 SYGVKD. The V end was cut by 2 bases, the J end by 1 base, with 9 bases between.

With respect to this clonotype: A much larger clone lies a single base off, so this may be a read error. The CDR3 does not close with the conserved phenylalanine or tryptophan, likely indicating a read error. The V and J genes are TRBV30 and TRBJ1-1; the D is unclear. V was shortened by 5 bases and J by 1 base, with 11 bases between the two germline ends. The germline V gene encodes CDR1 GTSNPN and CDR2 SVGIG (reference sequence). The CDR3 totals 13 residues. This chain's CDR3 is CAWVRVKNTEAFV. The CDR3 region has the DNA TGTGCCTGGGTGAGGGTGAAGAACACTGAAGCTTTCGTT.

This clonotype was seen repeatedly, ten times or more. The genes are TRBV6-1 and TRBJ1-6; TRBD1 matches 7 bases. The CDR3 has 15 residues. V trimming: 2 bases; J trimming: 8 bases; junction bases outside the gene matches: 6. Per the germline V gene, CDR1 is MNHNS and CDR2 is SASEGT. The CDR3 sequence is CASSERQGLDSPLHF. DNA for the CDR3: TGTGCCAGCAGTGAACGACAGGGTCTGGATTCACCCCTCCACTTT.

The rearrangement joins TRBV14 to TRBJ1-3, with D unresolved. The V end lost 4 bases, the J end lost 2 bases, and 3 bases lay between the germline ends. Germline lookup yields CDR1 SGHDN and CDR2 FVKESK. CDR3 length: 12 residues. The CDR3 DNA reads TGTGCCAGCAGCCCCCCTGGAAACACCATATATTTT. It codes for CASSPPGNTIYF.

The J gene is TRBJ2-7, the V gene TRBV6-1; D is undetermined. The CDR3 runs to 11 residues. Germline V gives CDR1 MNHNS, CDR2 SASEGT. V lost 5 bases to trimming and J lost 2 bases, with 4 bases between them. The chain's CDR3 is CASSYTYEQYF. CDR3 sequence (DNA): TGTGCCAGCAGTTACACCTACGAGCAGTACTTC.